These T cell receptor beta chains were read from a single sample in a study of T cell repertoires in cytomegalovirus infection. TCRdb redid the calling of the reads with MiXCR, one entry per CDR3 protein. The data show almost 550,000 distinct CDR3 sequences, approximately 15% seen once. Sequencing was performed on CD8+ T cells from PBMCs. The receptor source for this set is a human donor in good health (CMV status not recorded). Some clones in this sample may be carry-over from other donors' samples. The CDR3 runs from the conserved cysteine through the conserved F or W. Each record gives: J gene, V gene, clone size, D gene, CDR3 protein, CDR3 DNA. A D gene is named only where the DNA matches it firmly. Rows may omit the clone size; those that give it use once, few, many or a size class.

j_gene: TRBJ1-2
v_gene: TRBV27
abundance: -
d_gene: TRBD1
CDR3aa: CASSGTEGAGYGYTF
CDR3nt: TGTGCCAGCAGTGGGACCGAGGGGGCGGGTTATGGCTACACCTTC

j_gene: TRBJ2-1
v_gene: TRBV29-1
abundance: few
d_gene: TRBD2
CDR3aa: CSVGGSGEQFF
CDR3nt: TGCAGCGTTGGGGGTAGCGGGGAGCAGTTCTTC

j_gene: TRBJ2-1
v_gene: TRBV5-1
abundance: -
d_gene: TRBD2
CDR3aa: CASSYSGRNEQFF
CDR3nt: TGCGCCAGCAGCTACAGCGGGAGGAATGAGCAGTTCTTC

j_gene: TRBJ2-2
v_gene: TRBV4-2
abundance: many
d_gene: -
CDR3aa: CASSQDGAGELFF
CDR3nt: TGTGCCAGCAGCCAAGACGGGGCCGGGGAGCTGTTTTTT

j_gene: TRBJ1-1
v_gene: TRBV5-4
abundance: -
d_gene: -
CDR3aa: CASSSRFTAETEAFF
CDR3nt: TGTGCCAGCAGCTCCCGGTTCACGGCAGAGACTGAAGCTTTCTTT

j_gene: TRBJ1-5
v_gene: TRBV11-2
abundance: many
d_gene: -
CDR3aa: CASSPEFQPQHF
CDR3nt: TGTGCCAGCAGCCCCGAGTTCCAGCCCCAGCATTTT

j_gene: TRBJ2-1
v_gene: TRBV27
abundance: many
d_gene: TRBD2
CDR3aa: CASSYSRGDNEQFF
CDR3nt: TGTGCCAGCAGCTACTCGCGGGGGGACAATGAGCAGTTCTTC

j_gene: TRBJ1-5
v_gene: TRBV4-2
abundance: few
d_gene: -
CDR3aa: CASSQEQGSLQPQHF
CDR3nt: TGTGCCAGCAGCCAAGAACAGGGTTCCCTTCAGCCCCAGCATTTT

j_gene: TRBJ2-2
v_gene: TRBV7-8
abundance: many
d_gene: -
CDR3aa: CASSSRGEDTGELFF
CDR3nt: TGTGCCAGCAGCTCCCGCGGCGAGGACACCGGGGAGCTGTTTTTT

j_gene: TRBJ2-7
v_gene: TRBV28
abundance: many
d_gene: TRBD1
CDR3aa: CASRGDSELSYEQYF
CDR3nt: TGTGCCAGCAGGGGGGACAGCGAACTGTCCTACGAGCAGTACTTC

j_gene: TRBJ2-2
v_gene: TRBV7-9
abundance: many
d_gene: -
CDR3aa: CASEIPGLQNTGELFF
CDR3nt: TGTGCCAGCGAAATCCCGGGACTCCAGAACACCGGGGAGCTGTTTTTT

j_gene: TRBJ2-7
v_gene: TRBV7-2
abundance: many
d_gene: -
CDR3aa: CASSLVLFEANEQYF
CDR3nt: TGTGCCAGCAGCTTAGTTCTCTTTGAGGCAAACGAGCAGTACTTC

j_gene: TRBJ2-5
v_gene: TRBV28
abundance: few
d_gene: TRBD2
CDR3aa: CASSPTGGEETQYF
CDR3nt: TGTGCCAGCAGTCCTACCGGGGGGGAAGAGACCCAGTACTTC